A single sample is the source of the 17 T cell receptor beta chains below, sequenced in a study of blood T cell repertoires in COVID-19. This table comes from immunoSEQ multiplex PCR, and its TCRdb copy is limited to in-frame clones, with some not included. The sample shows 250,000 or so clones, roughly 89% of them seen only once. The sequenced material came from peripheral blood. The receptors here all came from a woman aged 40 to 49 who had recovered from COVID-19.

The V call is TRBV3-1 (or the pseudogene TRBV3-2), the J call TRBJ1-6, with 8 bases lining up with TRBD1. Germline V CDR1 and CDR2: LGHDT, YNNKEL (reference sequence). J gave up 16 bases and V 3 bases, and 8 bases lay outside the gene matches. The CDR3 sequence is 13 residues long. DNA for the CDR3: TGTGCCAGCAGCCAGCCGGGACAGGTCTTACTCCACTTT. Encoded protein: CASSQPGQVLLHF.

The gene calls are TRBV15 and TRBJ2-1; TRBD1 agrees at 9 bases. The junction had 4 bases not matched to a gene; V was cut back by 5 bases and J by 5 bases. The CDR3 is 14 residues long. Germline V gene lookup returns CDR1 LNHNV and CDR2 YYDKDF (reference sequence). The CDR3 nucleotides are TGTGCCACCAGCGCCTGGACAGGGGACAATGAGCAGTTCTTC. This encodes CATSAWTGDNEQFF.

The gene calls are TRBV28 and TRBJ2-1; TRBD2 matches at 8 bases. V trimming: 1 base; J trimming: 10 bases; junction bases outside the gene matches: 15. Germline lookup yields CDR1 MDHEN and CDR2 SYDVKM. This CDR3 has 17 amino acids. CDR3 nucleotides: TGTGCCAGCAGTTTATTTTATTTGGGTAGCGGGGTGAAGGAGCAGTTCTTC. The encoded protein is CASSLFYLGSGVKEQFF.

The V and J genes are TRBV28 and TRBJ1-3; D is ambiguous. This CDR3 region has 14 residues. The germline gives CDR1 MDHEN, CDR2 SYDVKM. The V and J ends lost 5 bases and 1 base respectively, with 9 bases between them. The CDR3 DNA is TGTGCCAGCAGTCGGAGAAGATCTGGAAACACCATATATTTT. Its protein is CASSRRRSGNTIYF.

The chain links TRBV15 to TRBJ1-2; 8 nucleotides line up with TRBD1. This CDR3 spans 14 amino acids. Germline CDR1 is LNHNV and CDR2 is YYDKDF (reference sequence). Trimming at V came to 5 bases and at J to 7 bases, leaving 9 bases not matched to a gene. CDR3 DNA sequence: TGTGCCACCAGCGTACGGGACAGGCCTGCTGGCTACACCTTC. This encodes CATSVRDRPAGYTF.

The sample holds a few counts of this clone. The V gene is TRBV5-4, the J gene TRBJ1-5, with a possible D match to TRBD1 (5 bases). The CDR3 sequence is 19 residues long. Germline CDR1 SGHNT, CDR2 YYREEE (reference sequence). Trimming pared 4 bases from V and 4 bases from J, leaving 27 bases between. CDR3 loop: CASSIRDVALRGTNQPQHF. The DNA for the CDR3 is TGTGCCAGCAGCATCCGGGACGTTGCTCTGCGGGGAACTAATCAGCCCCAGCATTTT.

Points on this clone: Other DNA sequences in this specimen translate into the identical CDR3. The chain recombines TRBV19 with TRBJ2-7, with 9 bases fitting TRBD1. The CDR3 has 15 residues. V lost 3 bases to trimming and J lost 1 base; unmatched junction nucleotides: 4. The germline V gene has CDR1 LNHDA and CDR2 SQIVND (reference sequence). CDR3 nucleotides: TGTGCCAGTAGTATTCCTGGGACAGGGTCCTACGAGCAGTACTTC. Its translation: CASSIPGTGSYEQYF.

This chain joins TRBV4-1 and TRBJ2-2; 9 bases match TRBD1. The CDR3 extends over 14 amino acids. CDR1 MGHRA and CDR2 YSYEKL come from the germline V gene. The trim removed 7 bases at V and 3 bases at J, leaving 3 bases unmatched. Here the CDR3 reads CASTRTGDTGELFF. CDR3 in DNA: TGCGCCAGCACCCGGACAGGGGACACCGGGGAGCTGTTTTTT.

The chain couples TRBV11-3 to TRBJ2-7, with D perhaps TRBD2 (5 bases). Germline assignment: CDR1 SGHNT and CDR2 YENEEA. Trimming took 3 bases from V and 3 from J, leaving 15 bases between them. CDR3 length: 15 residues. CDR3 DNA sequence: TGTGCCAGCAGCTTCGCGAGGGCAGCCTACTACGAGCAGTACTTC. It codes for CASSFARAAYYEQYF.

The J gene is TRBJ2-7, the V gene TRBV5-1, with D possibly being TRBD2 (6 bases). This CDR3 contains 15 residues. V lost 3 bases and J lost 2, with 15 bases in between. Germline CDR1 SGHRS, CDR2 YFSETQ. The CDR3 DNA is TGCGCCAGCAGCTCCGGGACTTCAATCCCCTACGAGCAGTACTTC. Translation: CASSSGTSIPYEQYF.

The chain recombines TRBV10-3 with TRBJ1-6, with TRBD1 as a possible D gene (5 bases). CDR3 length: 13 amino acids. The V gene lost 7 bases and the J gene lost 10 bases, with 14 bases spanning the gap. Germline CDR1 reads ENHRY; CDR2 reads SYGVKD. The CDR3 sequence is CAITEGPSSPLHF. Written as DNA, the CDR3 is TGTGCCATCACGGAGGGGCCATCATCACCCCTCCACTTT.

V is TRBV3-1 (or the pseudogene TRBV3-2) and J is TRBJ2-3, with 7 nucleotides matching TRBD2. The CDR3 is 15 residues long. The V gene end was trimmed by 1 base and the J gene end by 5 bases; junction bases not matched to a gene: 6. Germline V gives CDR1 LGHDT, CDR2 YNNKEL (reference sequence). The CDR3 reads CASSQGRGRQDTQYF. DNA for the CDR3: TGTGCCAGCAGCCAAGGGCGGGGGAGACAAGATACGCAGTATTTT.

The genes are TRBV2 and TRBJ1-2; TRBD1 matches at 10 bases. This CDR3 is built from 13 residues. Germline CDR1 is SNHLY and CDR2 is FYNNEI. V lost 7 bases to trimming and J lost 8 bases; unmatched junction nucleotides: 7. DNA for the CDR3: TGTGCCAGCAATGTAAGGACAGGGGGAGGCTACACCTTC. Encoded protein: CASNVRTGGGYTF. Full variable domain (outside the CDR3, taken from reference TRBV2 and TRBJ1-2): EPEVTQTPSHQVTQMGQEVILRCVPISNHLYFYWYRQILGQKVEFLVSFYNNEISEKSEIFDDQFSVERPDGSNFTLKIRSTKLEDSAMYFCASNVRTGGGYTFGSGTRLTVV.

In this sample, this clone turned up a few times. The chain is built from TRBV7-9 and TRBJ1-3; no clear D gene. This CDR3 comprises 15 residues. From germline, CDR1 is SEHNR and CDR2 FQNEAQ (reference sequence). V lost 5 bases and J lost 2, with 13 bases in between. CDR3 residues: CASSHNTETGNTIYF. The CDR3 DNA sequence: TGTGCCAGCAGCCACAACACAGAAACTGGAAACACCATATATTTT.

In DNA form, the CDR3 reads TGCAGTGCTAGTGAGGGGAGGGATGAGCAGTTCTTC. It specifies CSASEGRDEQFF. This sequence joins TRBV20-1 and TRBJ2-1, with 7 bases that match TRBD2. The CDR3 has 12 residues. Germline CDR1 is DFQATT and CDR2 is SNEGSKA (reference sequence). V lost 3 bases and J lost 8; bases outside the gene matches: 4.

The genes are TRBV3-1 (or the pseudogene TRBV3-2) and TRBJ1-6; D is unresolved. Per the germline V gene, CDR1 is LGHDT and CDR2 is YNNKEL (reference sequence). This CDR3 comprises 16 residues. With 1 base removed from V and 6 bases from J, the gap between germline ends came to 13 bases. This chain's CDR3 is CASSQVGQRANSPLHF. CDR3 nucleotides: TGTGCCAGCAGCCAAGTAGGGCAGCGGGCTAATTCACCCCTCCACTTT.

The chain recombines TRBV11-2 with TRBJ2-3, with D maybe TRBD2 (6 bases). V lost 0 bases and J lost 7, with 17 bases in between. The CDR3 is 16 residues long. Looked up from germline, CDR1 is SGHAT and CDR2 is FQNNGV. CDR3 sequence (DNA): TGTGCCAGCAGCTTAGAGTTTGGGGGGTGGGGAAATACGCAGTATTTT. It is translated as CASSLEFGGWGNTQYF.